The rows below give T cell receptor beta chains drawn from one sample of a study of PD-L1 blockade in urothelial cancer. Measured with immunoSEQ multiplex PCR; TCRdb has only the in-frame clones, and not every one. The data hold some 100,000 clones, with around 93% observed a single time. The specimen comprised PBMCs, sampled around atezolizumab (anti-PD-L1) treatment. The receptor source for this set is a woman older than 75 with urothelial cancer. The conserved cysteine and the conserved F or W are not part of the CDR3 here. Size is stated for part of the rows, as once, few or many counts, or as a class when the clone is expanded.

TRBV7-3	NA	TRBJ2-3	ASSSPSGSTDTQY
TRBV30	NA	TRBJ1-3	AWTYQGAQFSGNTIY
TRBV30	NA	TRBJ1-4	AWSPLRGFGEKLF
TRBV2	NA	TRBJ2-7	ASRRLSYEQY
TRBV7-6	NA	TRBJ2-2	ASSQVRGTGELF
TRBV25-1	NA	TRBJ2-3	ASSESGQDTQY
TRBV28	NA	TRBJ1-4	ASSLSGTVGEKLF
TRBV28	NA	TRBJ2-2	ASGTYTGELF
TRBV28	NA	TRBJ2-1	ASSEPGLAGSFYNEQF
TRBV7-8	NA	TRBJ2-4	ASSPRQQVAKNIQY
TRBV18	NA	TRBJ2-7	ASSPGQGAGEQY
TRBV29-1	few	TRBJ2-2	SVKPGTGELF
TRBV5-1	NA	TRBJ2-7	ASSPRTSPEQY
TRBV5-1	NA	TRBJ1-2	ASSVTRGNYGYT
TRBV6-4	NA	TRBJ2-2	ASRPMDTNTGELF
TRBV30	NA	TRBJ1-2	AWSVPRAAGETGPGYT
TRBV30	NA	TRBJ1-5	AWSVGDRSNQPQH
TRBV18	NA	TRBJ1-4	ASSRQGTEEKLF
TRBV27	once	TRBJ1-1	ASSLSAGAMNTEAF
TRBV11-2	NA	TRBJ1-1	ASSVRLEAF
TRBV7-3	NA	TRBJ2-1	ASSPTSGRWNEQF
TRBV10-1	NA	TRBJ2-7	ASSVTHGSYEQY
TRBV28	NA	TRBJ2-2	ASRPGQGTTGELF
TRBV25-1	once	TRBJ1-2	ASSEGGNYGYT
TRBV5-1	NA	TRBJ2-1	ASSLDLLSYNEQF
TRBV27	NA	TRBJ2-5	ASRPAGGETQY
TRBV30	NA	TRBJ1-1	ASLGGTGTF
TRBV11-3	once	TRBJ2-2	ASSLVSSGGNTGELF
TRBV18	few	TRBJ2-7	ASSPGGSDEQY
TRBV28	few	TRBJ2-7	ASSSAPGRRTSSYEQY
TRBV29-1	NA	TRBJ1-1	SALASWRKTEAF
TRBV5-4	NA	TRBJ1-1	AGSITGGNTEAF
TRBV15	NA	TRBJ2-5	ATSRVFSDQETQY
TRBV7-8	once	TRBJ1-1	ASSLPPRRIGNTEAF
TRBV5-1	NA	TRBJ2-7	ASSLAGAAGPSYEQY
TRBV2	NA	TRBJ1-1	ASSEETGGLNTEAF
TRBV18	NA	TRBJ1-2	ASSQDRGPYGYT
TRBV30	NA	TRBJ2-3	AWSLGQGKDTQY
TRBV6-5	NA	TRBJ1-1	ASSYRQNTEAF
TRBV4-1	NA	TRBJ2-7	ASSQGPTSPGEQY
TRBV5-1	NA	TRBJ1-1	ASRTHGSSTEAF
TRBV9	NA	TRBJ2-1	ASSIQTSGTLGEQF
TRBV6-1	NA	TRBJ1-1	ASSSPGGLEAF
TRBV9	once	TRBJ2-7	ASSVGGLDQGEQY
TRBV7-9	once	TRBJ2-3	ASSYGTSGSGPQY